This T cell receptor beta chain was captured in a study of shared clonotypes between healthy human individuals. On the study more broadly: Per-donor plates numbered three CD4 naive, three CD4 memory, two CD8 naive and one CD8 memory.

V lost 0 bases and J lost 4, with 16 bases in between. Germline V gene data show CDR1 as SGHTA and CDR2 as FQGTGA. CDR3 length: 16 residues. On this clone: Its antigen is still unknown.

Naive-designated CD8 cells lacked CD45RO, were positively enriched for CCR7, and omitted terminally differentiated effector memory CD45RA+ cells. Method: immunoSEQ multiplex PCR; TCRdb's copy keeps in-frame clones and lacks some. Of roughly 810,000 clones detected, roughly 96% appear once; the ten largest clones hold less than 0.3%. Study-wide results and limits: Clonotypes shared by all four donors outscored non-shared clonotypes in generation probability.

This TCR came from a man aged 25 to 40 in good health. The specimen was naive CD8+ T cells sorted from blood. The chain has TRBV7-3 and TRBJ2-7, with D uncertain. CDR3 DNA sequence: TGTGCCAGCAGCTTAACGGAAGGCTTTCTTTTTTACGAGCAGTACTTC. Encoded protein: CASSLTEGFLFYEQYF.